The present T cell receptor beta chain was sequenced within a study of OX40 agonist ivuxolimab in advanced cancers. The wider study: Participants, approximately 83% male, averaged around 64 years of age, ranging from about 23 to 80.

Method: immunoSEQ multiplex PCR; TCRdb's copy keeps in-frame clones and lacks some. The sample lists 80,000 to 95,000 clones; over 75% were seen once. Study conclusions and caveats: Doses of 0.1 to 3.0 mg/kg were accompanied by clonal expansion of CD4+ and CD8+ blood T cells by week 6.

Points on this clone: The antigen is undetermined.

CDR1 SGHVS and CDR2 FQNEAQ come from the germline V gene. This CDR3 comprises 13 residues. Trimming removed 5 bases from V and 7 bases from J, with 11 bases in between. The chain combines TRBV7-8 with TRBJ1-4; the D is unclear. The sequence derives from an adult with an advanced solid tumor such as melanoma, head and neck, liver or kidney cancer. The sample was CD4+ or CD8+ T cells sorted from blood, taken in a trial of the OX40 agonist ivuxolimab. Here the CDR3 DNA reads TGTGCCAGCAGCCCGGTCCGGGGTGAAAAACTGTTTTTT. This encodes CASSPVRGEKLFF.